This TCR beta chain was sequenced for a study of neurological immune-mediated disorders. By 5'RACE with 10-nucleotide random UMIs, the cDNA was made. TCRdb redid the calling of the 5' RACE reads with MiXCR, one entry per CDR3 protein. The table has approximately 70,000 distinct CDR3 sequences, 4.8% seen once; the top ten hold roughly 2%. The trim removed 4 bases at V and 3 bases at J, leaving 3 bases unmatched. The CDR3 spans 13 residues. The germline gives CDR1 SQVTM, CDR2 ANQGSEA. Unsorted libraries were derived from 2 million PBMCs stored at -80 C. Findings of the study overall: Expansion of TCR clones was greatest in HTLV-1-associated myelopathy and smallest in multiple sclerosis, where it fell below that of healthy controls.

This clonotype was seen many times. Its antigen is not identified. The specimen was PBMCs. The genes are TRBV29-1 and TRBJ1-1; 9 bases align to TRBD1. The origin of this receptor is a woman aged 65 to 85 with multiple sclerosis. CDR3 protein: CSVVGTGYTEAFF. CDR3 bases: TGCAGCGTTGTGGGGACAGGGTACACTGAAGCTTTCTTT.